In this sample, the clone carrying this T cell receptor beta chain turned up a few times. Antigen specificity is unknown. With V trimmed by 4 bases and J by 2 bases, 6 bases remained unmatched. The CDR3 totals 15 residues. Germline CDR1 reads SGHRS; CDR2 reads YFSETQ. This sample stems from a study of cytomegalovirus exposure and HLA in healthy donors. Study-level results: Reportedly, fewer N-insertions than the approximately 690-donor mean appeared in an Asian-associated ancestry cluster in a later analysis. Most of the CMV-associated TCR beta chains (in a later analysis) appeared to be HLA-restricted.

Researchers ran the PCR with 60 Vbeta and 13 Jbeta primers. Clones were sequenced by immunoSEQ multiplex PCR, and TCRdb holds only the in-frame ones, with some missing. Of around 150,000 clones listed, around 72% are singletons. This receptor was obtained from a human donor in good health. The sample comprised PBMCs. The V and J genes are TRBV5-1 and TRBJ1-5; 7 nucleotides match TRBD1. The CDR3 sequence: CASSPTGSGNQPQHF. CDR3 nucleotide sequence: TGCGCCAGCAGCCCGACAGGGTCGGGCAATCAGCCCCAGCATTTT.